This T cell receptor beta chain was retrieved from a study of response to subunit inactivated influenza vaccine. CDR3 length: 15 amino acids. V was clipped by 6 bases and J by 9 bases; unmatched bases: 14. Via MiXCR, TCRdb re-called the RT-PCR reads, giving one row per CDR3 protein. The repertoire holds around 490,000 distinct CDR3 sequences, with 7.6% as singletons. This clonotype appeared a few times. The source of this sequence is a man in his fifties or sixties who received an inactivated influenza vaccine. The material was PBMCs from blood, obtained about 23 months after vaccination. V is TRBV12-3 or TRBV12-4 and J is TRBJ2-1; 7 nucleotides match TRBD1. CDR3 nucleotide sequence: TGTGCCAGCAGCCAGACAGGGATGCCTATGGGTGAGCAGTTCTTC. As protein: CASSQTGMPMGEQFF.